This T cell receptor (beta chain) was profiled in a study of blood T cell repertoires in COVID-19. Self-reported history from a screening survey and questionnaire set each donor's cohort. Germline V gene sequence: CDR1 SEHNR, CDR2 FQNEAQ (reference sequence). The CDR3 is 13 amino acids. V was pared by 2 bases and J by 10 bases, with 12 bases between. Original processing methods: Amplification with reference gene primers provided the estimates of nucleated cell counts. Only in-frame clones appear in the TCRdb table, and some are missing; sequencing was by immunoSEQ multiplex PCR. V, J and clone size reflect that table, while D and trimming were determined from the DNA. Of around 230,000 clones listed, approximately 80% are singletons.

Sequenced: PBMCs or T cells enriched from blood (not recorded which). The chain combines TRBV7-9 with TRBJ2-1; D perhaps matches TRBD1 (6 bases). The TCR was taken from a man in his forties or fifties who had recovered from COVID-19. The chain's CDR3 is CASSLQVDSEQFF. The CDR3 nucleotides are TGTGCCAGCAGCTTACAAGTGGACAGCGAGCAGTTCTTC.